The 10 T cell receptor beta chains below were found in one sample sequenced in a study of T cells in Graves' hyperthyroidism and ophthalmopathy (dated by TCRdb to between 2018 and 2020). Receptor amplification or capture employed multiplex PCR. The instrument given in TCRdb is Illumina HiSeq 2000. The TCR beta CDR3 regions were amplified from the RNA transcripts. The TCR CDR3 was subjected to a first round of RT-PCR using the HTBI primer set and the Qiagen OneStep RT-PCR kit. TCRdb cleaned the public reads at Q25 with fastp, built clones with MiXCR and kept in-frame beta chains. When rows share a CDR3 protein, they turn into one entry using the most common DNA and genes. The sample table lists roughly 800,000 distinct CDR3 sequences, roughly 40% of them with a count of one. The ten largest clones add up to 8% to 9% of the sample. The sequenced material came from blood. These receptors all come from a man between 18 and 29 years old with Graves' hyperthyroidism.

The table lists this clonotype with a few counts. The V and J genes are TRBV12-3 or TRBV12-4 and TRBJ1-1; D possibly corresponds to TRBD1 (6 bases). This CDR3 comprises 15 residues. V was trimmed by 6 bases and J by 6 bases, leaving 20 bases between them. CDR3 residues: CASRVGGAPRAEAFF. The CDR3 DNA reads as TGTGCCAGCAGGGTTGGGGGGGCACCGAGGGCTGAAGCTTTCTTT.

The CDR3 protein is CATRDRGTEHF. The CDR3 nucleotides are TGTGCCACCCGGGACAGGGGAACCGAGCATTTT. The chain joins TRBV2 to TRBJ1-5; 10 bases match TRBD1. The CDR3 covers 11 residues. The V segment lost 10 bases and the J segment 14 bases; nucleotides outside the gene matches: 8. Germline lookup yields CDR1 SNHLY and CDR2 FYNNEI.

The chain combines TRBV7-9 with TRBJ2-2; the D is unclear. V was shortened by 5 bases and J by 6 bases, with 13 bases between the two germline ends. The length of the CDR3 is 14 residues. Germline V CDR1 and CDR2: SEHNR, FQNEAQ (reference sequence). CDR3 DNA sequence: TGTGCCAGCAGCCCACTTTACGATCCCGGGGAGCTGTTTTTT. It translates to CASSPLYDPGELFF.

This clonotype appeared many times. The chain couples TRBV7-9 to TRBJ1-6; D gene uncertain. The CDR3 is 15 residues long. The germline V and J ends were trimmed by 5 bases and 6 bases, with 14 bases remaining between them. Germline-derived CDR1 and CDR2 are SEHNR and FQNEAQ (reference sequence). In nucleotides, the CDR3 is TGTGCCAGCAGCGCCCAGACATGCGGTAATTCACCCCTCCACTTT. It encodes CASSAQTCGNSPLHF. The full variable domain, rest sourced from reference TRBV7-9 and TRBJ1-6, is DTGVSQNPRHKITKRGQNVTFRCDPISEHNRLYWYRQTLGQGPEFLTYFQNEAQLEKSRLLSDRFSAERPKGSFSTLEIQRTEQGDSAMYLCASSAQTCGNSPLHFGNGTRLTVT.

A few counts support this clonotype. The chain joins TRBV19 to TRBJ2-5, with 8 bases that match TRBD2. Germline V lookup: CDR1 LNHDA, CDR2 SQIVND (reference sequence). The ends lost 5 bases at V and 4 bases at J; junction bases unmatched: 9. The CDR3 is made up of 15 amino acids. CDR3 nucleotide sequence: TGTGCCAGTAGTCCCTCATCCCTAGCGGGAGAGACCCAGTACTTC. Its protein product is CASSPSSLAGETQYF.

The gene calls are TRBV6-6 and TRBJ1-5; D possibly corresponds to TRBD1 (6 bases). CDR1 is MNHNY, CDR2 SVGAGI, per germline (reference sequence). This CDR3 contains 17 residues. V was shortened by 5 bases and J by 0 bases, with 17 bases between the two germline ends. The CDR3 loop reads CASSHGQTADSNQPQHF. The CDR3, as DNA: TGTGCCAGCAGTCATGGACAGACCGCGGATAGCAATCAGCCCCAGCATTTT.

This chain links TRBV11-2 with TRBJ1-6; D is uncertain. The CDR3 runs to 14 residues. Trimming pared 6 bases from V and 10 bases from J, leaving 16 bases between. CDR1 is SGHAT, CDR2 FQNNGV, per germline. This CDR3 reads CASRPWVKGSPLHF. CDR3 DNA sequence: TGTGCCAGCAGACCCTGGGTAAAAGGGTCACCCCTCCACTTT.

V is TRBV24-1 and J is TRBJ2-7; 12 bases line up with TRBD1. Germline assignment: CDR1 KGHDR and CDR2 SFDVKD. Trimming removed 7 bases from V and 6 bases from J; junction bases left unmatched: 9. The CDR3 spans 15 residues. CDR3 sequence (DNA): TGTGCCACCAGGAAGCCAGGGACAGGGGGCCTCGAGCAGTACTTC. Translated: CATRKPGTGGLEQYF.

The chain joins TRBV6-1 to TRBJ1-2, with D unresolved. Trimming shortened V by 2 bases and J by 5 bases, and 12 bases separated the two germline ends. CDR1 MNHNS and CDR2 SASEGT come from the germline V gene. The CDR3 spans 14 residues. The CDR3 sequence: CASSESRLVYGYTF. Written as DNA, the CDR3 is TGTGCCAGCAGTGAATCGAGGTTGGTGTATGGCTACACCTTC.

This clonotype was picked up many times. The chain carries TRBV7-9 and TRBJ2-7; 9 nucleotides match TRBD1. The CDR3 runs to 16 residues. Per the germline V gene, CDR1 is SEHNR and CDR2 is FQNEAQ (reference sequence). V lost 0 bases and J lost 6; bases outside the gene matches: 9. The CDR3 nucleotides read TGTGCCAGCAGCTTAGCGCTGGGGACAGGGTTGGGCGAGCAGTACTTC. Amino acids: CASSLALGTGLGEQYF.